This T cell receptor beta chain was recovered during a study of post-analysis software for immune sequencing data. Across the study: Patients had relapsing-remitting, secondary progressive or progressive-relapsing multiple sclerosis; some lacked subtype. Study findings and constraints: Higher frequency in patients than in controls was seen for a handful of TRBV segments, with TRBV5-6, TRBV5-1 and TRBV20-1 among them. Controls' normalized Chao1 diversity significantly exceeded that of multiple sclerosis patients.

The V segment lost 7 bases and the J segment 2 bases; nucleotides outside the gene matches: 5. In germline, CDR1 is SQVTM, CDR2 ANQGSEA. This CDR3 has 13 residues. This clonotype has more than one count but fewer than ten. The antigen remains undetermined. Researchers reported that TCR beta cDNA libraries carried unique molecular identifiers. TCRdb ran MiXCR on the PCR reads and lists one entry per CDR3 protein. The data hold over 300,000 distinct CDR3 sequences, with 30% to 45% observed a single time. V usage is TRBV29-1 and J usage is TRBJ2-7, with TRBD1 identical over 10 bases. The sequenced sample was blood. The receptor was isolated from a girl under 18 with multiple sclerosis. CDR3 in amino acids: CSAEGQGPYEQYF. The CDR3 DNA sequence: TGCAGCGCTGAGGGACAGGGGCCCTACGAGCAGTACTTC.